A selection of T cell receptor beta chains follows, all from one sample in a study of CD8+CD57+ T cells in acquired aplastic anemia. TCRdb analysed the reads with MiXCR anew, one entry per CDR3 protein. The table lists around 220,000 distinct CDR3 sequences, around 50% of them singletons. The sequenced sample was sorted CD4+, CD8+, or CD8+CD57+ T cells (not recorded which) from PBMCs. These receptors all stem from a human donor with aplastic anemia. Both conserved end residues are part of each CDR3. The order of the fields is J gene, V gene, CDR3 length, D gene, clone size, CDR3 protein, CDR3 DNA. D genes are given only for firm matches. Size is omitted from some rows. Given values are once, few, many or a class for expanded clones.

TRBJ1-6,TRBV10-2,17,.,.,CASSEAAGQGRNSPLHF,TGCGCCAGCAGTGAGGCGGCAGGGCAGGGGCGGAATTCACCCCTCCACTTT
TRBJ1-1,TRBV25-1,16,.,.,CASSEYGRGQNTEAFF,TGTGCCAGCAGTGAATACGGCAGGGGCCAGAACACTGAAGCTTTCTTT
TRBJ2-4,TRBV19,15,TRBD1,.,CASSKRQGEGAIQYF,TGTGCCAGTAGTAAAAGACAGGGAGAGGGAGCAATTCAGTACTTC
TRBJ2-5,TRBV20-1,16,TRBD2,.,CSAPTSGGGNRKTQYF,TGCAGTGCTCCGACTAGCGGGGGGGGGAATAGGAAGACCCAGTACTTC
TRBJ2-1,TRBV7-9,15,TRBD1,many,CASSRGGASYNEQFF,TGTGCCAGCAGCAGAGGGGGCGCGTCCTACAATGAGCAGTTCTTC
TRBJ2-3,TRBV20-1,16,.,.,CSARRQGRVNTDTQYF,TGCAGTGCTAGACGGCAGGGGAGGGTCAACACAGATACGCAGTATTTT
TRBJ2-4,TRBV10-3,14,.,.,CAIRDSLAKNIQYF,TGTGCCATCAGGGACAGCTTAGCCAAAAACATTCAGTACTTC
TRBJ1-2,TRBV20-1,12,TRBD1,.,CSASLTGNGYTF,TGCAGTGCTAGCCTGACAGGGAACGGCTACACCTTC
TRBJ2-2,TRBV6-5,18,TRBD1,many,CASSPLRTGGGYTGELFF,TGTGCCAGCAGTCCCCTCAGGACAGGGGGCGGCTACACCGGGGAGCTGTTTTTT
TRBJ2-6,TRBV19,17,.,.,CASSIGRGESGASVLAF,TGTGCCAGTAGTATCGGTAGGGGAGAGTCTGGGGCCAGCGTCCTGGCTTTC
TRBJ2-7,TRBV20-1,15,.,.,CSASQGGGGAHEQYF,TGCAGTGCTTCACAGGGAGGGGGGGGGGCCCACGAGCAGTACTTC
TRBJ2-5,TRBV29-1,13,TRBD1,.,CSVEGQLKETQYF,TGCAGCGTTGAGGGACAGTTGAAAGAGACCCAGTACTTC
TRBJ1-1,TRBV30,13,.,.,CASAVGGNTEAFF,TGTGCCTCCGCCGTCGGGGGGAACACTGAAGCTTTCTTT
TRBJ2-1,TRBV14,13,TRBD2,.,CASSPRVAGKQFF,TGTGCCAGCAGCCCGAGGGTAGCGGGGAAGCAGTTCTTC
TRBJ2-1,TRBV29-1,14,.,many,CSVEGGGTDNEQFF,TGCAGCGTTGAAGGTGGGGGCACGGACAATGAGCAGTTCTTC
TRBJ1-4,TRBV5-1,14,.,many,CASSPRGDHEKLFF,TGCGCCAGCAGCCCCCGGGGGGATCATGAAAAACTGTTTTTT
TRBJ2-3,TRBV2,13,.,many,CASNGRAADTQYF,TGTGCCAGCAACGGGAGAGCGGCGGATACGCAGTATTTT
TRBJ2-5,TRBV20-1,15,.,.,CSARTAEGEQETQYF,TGCAGTGCTCGAACAGCGGAGGGTGAGCAAGAGACCCAGTACTTC
TRBJ2-1,TRBV18,14,.,few,CASSPGDGYNEQFF,TGTGCCAGCTCACCAGGGGACGGATACAATGAGCAGTTCTTC
TRBJ1-5,TRBV20-1,13,.,.,CSATDGKNQPQHF,TGCAGTGCTACGGACGGGAAGAATCAGCCCCAGCATTTT
TRBJ2-7,TRBV19,15,.,many,CASSIMGQGMNEQYF,TGTGCCAGTAGTATAATGGGGCAGGGGATGAACGAGCAGTACTTC
TRBJ1-2,TRBV2,11,.,.,CASSGHYGYTF,TGTGCCAGCAGTGGTCACTATGGCTACACCTTC
TRBJ2-2,TRBV19,14,TRBD1,.,CASSMDRGSGELFF,TGTGCCAGTAGTATGGACAGGGGCTCCGGGGAGCTGTTTTTT
TRBJ2-7,TRBV20-1,13,TRBD1,once,CSVRGQGEAEQYF,TGCAGTGTCAGGGGACAGGGGGAGGCCGAGCAGTACTTC
TRBJ2-7,TRBV12-3/TRBV12-4,14,TRBD1,.,CASNSGQRVYEQYF,TGTGCCAGCAATTCGGGACAGCGAGTCTACGAGCAGTACTTC
TRBJ1-6,TRBV6-5,14,.,many,CASSYQGNNSPLHF,TGTGCCAGCAGTTACCAGGGAAATAATTCACCCCTCCACTTT
TRBJ1-2,TRBV28,14,TRBD1,many,CASSTPGQNYGYTF,TGTGCCAGCAGTACCCCGGGACAGAACTATGGCTACACCTTC
TRBJ2-7,TRBV25-1,13,TRBD1,.,CASSGDRLNEQYF,TGTGCCAGCAGTGGGGACAGGCTGAACGAGCAGTACTTC
TRBJ2-5,TRBV5-1,13,.,once,CASSTGQGGTLYF,TGCGCCAGCAGCACCGGACAAGGGGGGACCCTGTACTTC
TRBJ1-1,TRBV11-1,16,.,many,CASSPGIDRLNTEAFF,TGTGCCAGCTCCCCTGGGATAGACAGGTTGAACACTGAAGCTTTCTTT
TRBJ2-2,TRBV18,15,.,many,CASSPYGSGTGELFF,TGTGCCAGCTCACCGTACGGGTCGGGCACCGGGGAGCTGTTTTTT
TRBJ1-2,TRBV7-2,15,.,.,CASSQLGTLLGGYTF,TGTGCCAGCAGCCAACTCGGGACACTCCTAGGTGGCTACACCTTC
TRBJ2-7,TRBV18,15,TRBD1,.,CASSPGGQRSYEQCF,TGTGCCAGCTCACCAGGGGGACAGAGATCCTACGAGCAGTGCTTC
TRBJ2-7,TRBV2,16,TRBD1,many,CASRERSGGASYEQYF,TGTGCCAGCAGGGAACGATCAGGGGGAGCTTCCTACGAGCAGTACTTC
TRBJ1-2,TRBV7-9,14,TRBD1,.,CASSLYGTGDGYTF,TGTGCCAGCAGCTTATACGGGACAGGAGATGGCTACACCTTC
TRBJ1-1,TRBV6-4,15,.,.,CASSDVGTPNTEAFF,TGTGCCAGCAGTGACGTTGGGACACCCAACACTGAAGCTTTCTTT
TRBJ1-4,TRBV29-1,14,.,.,CSVEVGGWGEKLFF,TGCAGCGTTGAAGTAGGAGGGTGGGGTGAAAAACTGTTTTTT
TRBJ2-1,TRBV24-1,17,TRBD2,.,CATGGAGRGGVRNEQFF,TGTGCCACCGGTGGAGCGGGACGGGGTGGGGTCAGAAATGAGCAGTTCTTC
TRBJ1-2,TRBV10-3,16,.,few,CAISESTPGLNYGYTF,TGTGCCATCAGTGAGTCGACTCCTGGACTGAACTATGGCTACACCTTC
TRBJ2-7,TRBV7-2,15,TRBD2,.,CASSGQTSGEYEQYF,TGTGCCAGCAGCGGACAGACTAGCGGGGAGTACGAGCAGTACTTC
TRBJ2-7,TRBV15,14,TRBD1,.,CATSARTGGDEQYF,TGTGCCACCAGCGCACGGACAGGGGGCGACGAGCAGTACTTC
TRBJ1-1,TRBV7-9,14,.,many,CASSLIGGSSGAFF,TGTGCCAGCAGCTTAATAGGCGGATCCAGTGGAGCTTTCTTT
TRBJ2-5,TRBV20-1,15,TRBD1,.,CSASSPGQGHETQYF,TGCAGTGCCAGCAGTCCAGGACAGGGGCACGAGACCCAGTACTTC
TRBJ1-2,TRBV7-8,15,.,many,CASSLGTATNYGYTF,TGTGCCAGCAGCTTAGGGACAGCCACTAACTATGGCTACACCTTC
TRBJ1-3,TRBV6-6,15,.,few,CASSYYTRGGNTIYF,TGTGCCAGCAGTTACTACACCAGGGGTGGAAACACCATATATTTT
TRBJ2-3,TRBV14,14,.,.,CASSPTASTDTQYF,TGTGCCAGCAGTCCGACGGCGAGCACAGATACGCAGTATTTT
TRBJ1-3,TRBV2,16,TRBD1,.,CASSAPGQGRGNTIYF,TGTGCCAGCAGTGCTCCTGGACAGGGGAGAGGAAACACCATATATTTT
TRBJ2-7,TRBV24-1,15,TRBD1,.,CASSSGRTGSYEQYF,TGTGCCAGCAGTTCCGGCAGGACAGGGTCGTACGAGCAGTACTTC
TRBJ2-7,TRBV19,13,.,many,CASSTRFSYEQYF,TGTGCCAGTAGTACCCGCTTCTCCTACGAGCAGTACTTC
TRBJ1-6,TRBV18,13,TRBD1,many,CASARDSNSPLHF,TGTGCCAGCGCCAGGGACAGCAATTCACCCCTCCACTTT
TRBJ1-5,TRBV7-4,13,.,.,CASGQEMDQPQHF,TGTGCCAGCGGGCAGGAGATGGATCAGCCCCAGCATTTT
TRBJ2-5,TRBV10-2,15,.,.,CASSESPDRQETQYF,TGCGCCAGCAGTGAGTCCCCCGACAGGCAAGAGACCCAGTACTTC
TRBJ2-5,TRBV5-4,15,TRBD1,many,CASSEDRVTQETQYF,TGTGCCAGCAGCGAGGACAGGGTTACCCAAGAGACCCAGTACTTC
TRBJ1-4,TRBV29-1,16,.,.,CSVEGQEVETNEKLFF,TGCAGCGTTGAGGGACAAGAAGTTGAAACTAATGAAAAACTGTTTTTT
TRBJ1-6,TRBV6-6,17,TRBD1,many,CASSYQGTGATNSPLHF,TGTGCCAGCAGTTACCAAGGGACAGGGGCAACCAATTCACCCCTCCACTTT
TRBJ1-4,TRBV12-3/TRBV12-4,12,.,few,CASSQRRSSLFF,TGTGCCAGCAGTCAACGTCGGAGTTCACTGTTTTTT
TRBJ2-7,TRBV20-1,11,.,.,CSGAPGYEQYF,TGCAGTGGGGCACCCGGCTACGAGCAGTACTTC
TRBJ1-5,TRBV12-3/TRBV12-4,13,.,.,CASSLGVNQPQHF,TGTGCCAGCAGTTTAGGGGTCAATCAGCCCCAGCATTTT
TRBJ2-6,TRBV10-1,12,TRBD1,.,CAITGQGDTEAF,TGTGCCATCACCGGACAGGGGGACACTGAAGCTTTC